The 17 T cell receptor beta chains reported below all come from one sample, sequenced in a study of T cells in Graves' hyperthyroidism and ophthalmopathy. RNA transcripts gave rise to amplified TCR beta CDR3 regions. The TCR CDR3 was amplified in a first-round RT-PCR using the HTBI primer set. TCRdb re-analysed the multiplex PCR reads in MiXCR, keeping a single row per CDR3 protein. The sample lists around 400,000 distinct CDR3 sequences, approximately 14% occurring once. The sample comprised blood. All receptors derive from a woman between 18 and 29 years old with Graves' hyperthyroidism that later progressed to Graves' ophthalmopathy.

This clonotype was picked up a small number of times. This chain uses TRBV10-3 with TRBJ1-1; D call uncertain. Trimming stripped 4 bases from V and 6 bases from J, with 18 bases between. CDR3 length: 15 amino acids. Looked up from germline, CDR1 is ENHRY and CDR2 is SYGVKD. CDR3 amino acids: CAISGTDSAGAEAFF. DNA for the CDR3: TGTGCCATCAGTGGTACGGATAGTGCGGGCGCTGAAGCTTTCTTT.

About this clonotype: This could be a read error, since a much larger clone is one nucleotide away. CDR3 loop: CASSTPRGGMGETQYF. CDR3 DNA sequence: TGTGCCAGCAGTACCCCCCGAGGGGGGATGGGAGAGACCCAGTACTTC. The chain links TRBV6-2 or TRBV6-3 to TRBJ2-5; D may be TRBD1 or TRBD2 (6 bases each). CDR1 is MNHEY, CDR2 SVGEGT, per germline. The V end was cut by 5 bases, the J end by 4 bases, with 20 bases between. This CDR3 region has 16 residues.

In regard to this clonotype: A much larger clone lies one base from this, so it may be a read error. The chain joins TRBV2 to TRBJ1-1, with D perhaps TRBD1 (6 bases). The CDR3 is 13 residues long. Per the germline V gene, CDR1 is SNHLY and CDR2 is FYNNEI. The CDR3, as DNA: TGTGTCAGCAGCGGACAGAGAAACACTGAAGCTTTCTTT. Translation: CVSSGQRNTEAFF.

CDR3 sequence reads: CASSLGSGEAGELFF. DNA for the CDR3: TGCGCCAGCAGCTTGGGATCAGGGGAGGCCGGGGAGCTGTTTTTT. This sequence joins TRBV5-1 and TRBJ2-2; perhaps D is TRBD1 or TRBD2 (6 bases each). The V gene lost 0 bases and the J gene lost 6 bases, with 12 bases spanning the gap. Germline lookup yields CDR1 SGHRS and CDR2 YFSETQ. The CDR3 loop spans 15 amino acids.

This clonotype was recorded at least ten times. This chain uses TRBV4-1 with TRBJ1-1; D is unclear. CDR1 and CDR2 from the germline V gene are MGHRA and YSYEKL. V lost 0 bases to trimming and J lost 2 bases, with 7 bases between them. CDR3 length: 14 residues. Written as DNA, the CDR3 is TGCGCCAGCAGCCAAGAGGAGGGTAACACTGAAGCTTTCTTT. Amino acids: CASSQEEGNTEAFF.

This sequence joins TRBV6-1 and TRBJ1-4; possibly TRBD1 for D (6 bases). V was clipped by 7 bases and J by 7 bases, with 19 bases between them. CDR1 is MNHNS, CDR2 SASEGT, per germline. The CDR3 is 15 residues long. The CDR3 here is CASTPNRVLSEKLFF. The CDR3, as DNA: TGTGCCAGCACCCCAAACAGGGTGCTTTCTGAAAAACTGTTTTTT.

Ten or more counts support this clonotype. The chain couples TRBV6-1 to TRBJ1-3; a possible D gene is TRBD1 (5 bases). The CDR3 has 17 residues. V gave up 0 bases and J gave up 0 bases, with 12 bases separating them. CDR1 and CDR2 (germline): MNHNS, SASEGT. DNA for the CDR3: TGTGCCAGCAGTGAAGCGCATGGGGGTAGCTCTGGAAACACCATATATTTT. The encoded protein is CASSEAHGGSSGNTIYF.

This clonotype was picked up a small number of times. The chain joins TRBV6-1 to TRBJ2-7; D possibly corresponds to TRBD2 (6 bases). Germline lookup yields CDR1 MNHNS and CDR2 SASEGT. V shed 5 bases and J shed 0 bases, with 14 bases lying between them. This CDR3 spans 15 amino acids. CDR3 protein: CASSPQGLSSYEQYF. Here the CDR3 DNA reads TGTGCCAGCAGTCCTCAGGGACTTAGCTCCTACGAGCAGTACTTC.

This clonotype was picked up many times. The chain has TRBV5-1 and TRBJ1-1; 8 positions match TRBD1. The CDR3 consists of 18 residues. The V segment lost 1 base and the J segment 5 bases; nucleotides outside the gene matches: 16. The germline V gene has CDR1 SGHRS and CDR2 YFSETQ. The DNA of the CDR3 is TGCGCCAGCAGCTTGTTTAACCCGGGACAGGCAATCGGGACTGAAGCTTTCTTT. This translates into CASSLFNPGQAIGTEAFF.

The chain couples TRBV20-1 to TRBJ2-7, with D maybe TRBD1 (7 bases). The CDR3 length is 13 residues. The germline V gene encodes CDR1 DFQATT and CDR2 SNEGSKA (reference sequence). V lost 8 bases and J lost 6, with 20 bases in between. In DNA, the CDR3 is TGCAGTCCTCAGGGGGGAGCGGGCTCCGAGCAGTACTTC. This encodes CSPQGGAGSEQYF.

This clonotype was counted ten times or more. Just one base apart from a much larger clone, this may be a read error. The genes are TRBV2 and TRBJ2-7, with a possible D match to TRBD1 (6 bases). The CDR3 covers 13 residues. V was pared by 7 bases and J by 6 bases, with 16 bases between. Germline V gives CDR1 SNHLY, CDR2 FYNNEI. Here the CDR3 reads CASTPKGHGEQYF. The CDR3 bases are TGTGCCAGCACCCCAAAGGGACACGGCGAGCAGTACTTC.

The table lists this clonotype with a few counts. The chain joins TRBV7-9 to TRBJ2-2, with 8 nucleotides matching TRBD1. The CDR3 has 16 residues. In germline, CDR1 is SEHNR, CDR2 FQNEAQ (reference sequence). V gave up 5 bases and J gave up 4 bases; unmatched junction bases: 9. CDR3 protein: CASSELGQGFTGELFF. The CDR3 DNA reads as TGTGCCAGCAGCGAACTTGGACAGGGTTTCACCGGGGAGCTGTTTTTT.

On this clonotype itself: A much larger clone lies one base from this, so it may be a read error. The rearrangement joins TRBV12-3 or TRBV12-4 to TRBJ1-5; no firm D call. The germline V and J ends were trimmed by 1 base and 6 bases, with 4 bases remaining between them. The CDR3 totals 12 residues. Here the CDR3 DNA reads TGTGCCAGCAGTTTAGACCGTCAGCCCCAGCATTTT. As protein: CASSLDRQPQHF.

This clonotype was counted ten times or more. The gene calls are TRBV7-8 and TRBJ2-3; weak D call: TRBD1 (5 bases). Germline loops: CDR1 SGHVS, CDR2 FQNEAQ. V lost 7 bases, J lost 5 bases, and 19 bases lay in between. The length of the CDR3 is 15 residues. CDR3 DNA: TGTGCCAGCACCCGACTGTCAAGGGGTGGAGATACGCAGTATTTT. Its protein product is CASTRLSRGGDTQYF.

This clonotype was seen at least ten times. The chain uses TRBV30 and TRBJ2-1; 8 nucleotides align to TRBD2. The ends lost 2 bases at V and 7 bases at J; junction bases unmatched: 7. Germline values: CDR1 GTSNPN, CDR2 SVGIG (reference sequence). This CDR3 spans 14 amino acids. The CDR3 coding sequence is TGTGCCTGGAGTTACAGCGGGAGATTAAATGAGCAGTTCTTC. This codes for CAWSYSGRLNEQFF.

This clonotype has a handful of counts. The CDR3 is CASTWSGRRGYEQYF. CDR3 nucleotide sequence: TGTGCCAGCACCTGGAGCGGGAGACGGGGCTACGAGCAGTACTTC. The J gene is TRBJ2-7, the V gene TRBV27, with 8 bases that match TRBD2. Germline lookup yields CDR1 MNHEY and CDR2 SMNVEV (reference sequence). The CDR3 covers 15 residues. Trimming at V came to 7 bases and at J to 3 bases, leaving 11 bases not matched to a gene.

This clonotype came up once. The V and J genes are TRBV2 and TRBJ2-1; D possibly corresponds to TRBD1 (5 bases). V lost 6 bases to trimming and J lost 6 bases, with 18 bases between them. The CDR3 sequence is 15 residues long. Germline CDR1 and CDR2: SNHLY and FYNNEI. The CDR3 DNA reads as TGTGCCAGCAGCCAAGAACAGGCGCCCTTCAATGAGCAGTTCTTC. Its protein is CASSQEQAPFNEQFF.